These 18 T cell receptor beta chains originate from one sample sequenced in a study of cytomegalovirus exposure and HLA in healthy donors. PCR amplification relied on 60 Vbeta primers (plus 13 Jbeta primers). Generated by immunoSEQ multiplex PCR, the TCRdb table keeps only in-frame clones and is missing some. The sample table includes some 55,000 clones. The sequencing input was PBMCs. The source is a woman in her thirties or forties in good health and CMV-seronegative.

The rearrangement uses TRBV18 and TRBJ1-2; TRBD1 might be the D (6 bases). The CDR3 spans 12 residues. V was clipped by 3 bases and J by 8 bases, with 10 bases between them. Germline V gives CDR1 KGHSH, CDR2 LQKENI. CDR3 nucleotide sequence: TGTGCCAGCTCACCCATGGACAGAGGCTACACCTTC. The encoded protein is CASSPMDRGYTF.

This chain connects TRBV18 to TRBJ2-2; 7 positions match TRBD2. This CDR3 is 16 amino acids long. The germline CDR1 and CDR2 sequences are KGHSH and LQKENI. V dropped 8 bases and J dropped 0; count of bases not matched to a gene: 9. The DNA of the CDR3 is TGTGCCAGCCCGCGAACTAGCGCGGCGAACACCGGGGAGCTGTTTTTT. It codes for CASPRTSAANTGELFF.

The CDR3 reads CASSPRDRGRNTEAFF. The CDR3, as DNA: TGTGCCAGCAGCCCCCGCGACAGGGGACGGAACACTGAAGCTTTCTTT. The gene calls are TRBV9 and TRBJ1-1; TRBD1 aligns across 8 bases. The V and J ends lost 4 bases and 1 base, in that order; junction bases with no gene match: 9. The CDR3 is 16 amino acids. Germline loops: CDR1 SGDLS, CDR2 YYNGEE. Using reference TRBV9 and TRBJ1-1 for the parts outside the CDR3, the full variable domain is DSGVTQTPKHLITATGQRVTLRCSPRSGDLSVYWYQQSLDQGLQFLIQYYNGEERAKGNILERFSAQQFPDLHSELNLSSLELGDSALYFCASSPRDRGRNTEAFFGQGTRLTVV.

The chain recombines TRBV7-9 with TRBJ1-2; D remains unclear. The CDR3 covers 13 residues. The V gene lost 1 base and the J gene lost 10 bases, with 13 bases spanning the gap. CDR1 and CDR2 (germline): SEHNR, FQNEAQ (reference sequence). In DNA form, the CDR3 reads TGTGCCAGCAGCTTAGAGGGAGGACGGACCTACACCTTC. This codes for CASSLEGGRTYTF.

The rearrangement joins TRBV27 to TRBJ2-7, with D possibly being TRBD1 (6 bases). The V end lost 6 bases, the J end lost 0 bases, and 9 bases lay between the germline ends. CDR1 and CDR2 (germline): MNHEY, SMNVEV (reference sequence). This CDR3 contains 13 residues. The CDR3 here is CASSWDNSYEQYF. The CDR3 DNA is TGTGCCAGCAGCTGGGACAACTCCTACGAGCAGTACTTC.

The V gene is TRBV7-9, the J gene TRBJ1-1; TRBD1 aligns across 10 bases. There are 19 residues in the CDR3. The ends lost 1 base at V and 1 base at J; junction bases unmatched: 12. CDR1 is SEHNR and CDR2 is FQNEAQ in the germline V gene (reference sequence). CDR3 DNA sequence: TGTGCCAGCAGCTTAGTCCTGGGGAGGACAGGGGGGTGGAACACTGAAGCTTTCTTT. This codes for CASSLVLGRTGGWNTEAFF.

This chain's CDR3 is CASSEVLWASSLGEQYF. CDR3 bases: TGTGCCAGCAGTGAGGTCCTGTGGGCCTCATCACTGGGCGAGCAGTACTTC. J is TRBJ2-7 and V is TRBV6-1; D gene unclear. Germline V gene sequence: CDR1 MNHNS, CDR2 SASEGT. The length of the CDR3 is 17 residues. Trimming removed 3 bases at V and 6 bases at J, with 24 bases between.

The chain links TRBV28 to TRBJ1-1; D gene ambiguous. This CDR3 is built from 15 residues. CDR1 and CDR2 (germline): MDHEN, SYDVKM. Trimming cost V 1 base and J 0 bases, with 9 bases left between them. The CDR3 coding sequence is TGTGCCAGCAGTTTATATCCGGGGTTGAACACTGAAGCTTTCTTT. Protein: CASSLYPGLNTEAFF.

V and J are TRBV29-1 and TRBJ1-1, with 8 bases matching TRBD1. CDR3 length equals 14 residues. Germline-derived CDR1 and CDR2 are SQVTM and ANQGSEA. V shed 7 bases and J 1 base; nucleotides not matched to a gene: 8. The CDR3 region is CSAEQTGANTEAFF. The DNA of the CDR3 is TGCAGCGCTGAGCAGACAGGGGCGAACACTGAAGCTTTCTTT.

This rearrangement joins TRBV7-9 to TRBJ2-7, with 8 positions matching TRBD2. CDR3 length: 15 residues. Germline V CDR1 and CDR2: SEHNR, FQNEAQ (reference sequence). J lost 6 bases, V lost 5 bases, and 12 bases had no gene match. This chain's CDR3 is CASSRTGGPMFEQYF. CDR3 DNA sequence: TGTGCCAGCAGCCGAACGGGAGGGCCTATGTTCGAGCAGTACTTC.

The V call is TRBV15, the J call TRBJ1-2; a weak D match, TRBD1 (5 bases). Germline V gives CDR1 LNHNV, CDR2 YYDKDF (reference sequence). Trimming cost V 6 bases and J 3 bases, with 14 bases left between them. This CDR3 has 14 amino acids. In nucleotides, the CDR3 is TGTGCCACCAGGTCGGGCGACAGTGACTATGGCTACACCTTC. Protein product: CATRSGDSDYGYTF.

The rearrangement uses TRBV19 and TRBJ1-2; 7 bases fit TRBD1. With V trimmed by 3 bases and J by 7 bases, 14 bases remained unmatched. The germline CDR1 and CDR2 sequences are LNHDA and SQIVND (reference sequence). The CDR3 covers 16 residues. CDR3 in DNA: TGTGCCAGTAGTATGATTACCACAGGGGCATTCCGTGGCTACACCTTC. Its translation: CASSMITTGAFRGYTF.

About this clone: Other DNA sequences in this sample translate to the same CDR3. The chain uses TRBV5-1 and TRBJ1-1, with 7 bases matching TRBD1. The CDR3 loop spans 14 amino acids. Germline-derived CDR1 and CDR2 are SGHRS and YFSETQ. After removal of 1 base from V and 1 base from J, the junction contained 1 base not matched to a gene. CDR3 in amino acids: CASSLRQGNTEAFF. CDR3 bases: TGCGCCAGCAGCTTGAGACAGGGGAACACTGAAGCTTTCTTT.

The chain has TRBV5-1 and TRBJ1-1, with a weak D call TRBD1 (5 bases). Between the trimmed V and J ends, which lost 0 bases and 2 bases, there was a span of 8 bases. This CDR3 comprises 14 residues. The germline V gene has CDR1 SGHRS and CDR2 YFSETQ. The CDR3 DNA reads as TGCGCCAGCAGCTTGGTAGGGGCAAACACTGAAGCTTTCTTT. As protein: CASSLVGANTEAFF.

The chain employs TRBV28 and TRBJ2-3, with TRBD1 matching over 9 bases. Losses at the gene ends were 9 bases for V and 6 bases for J; bases not matched to a gene: 13. CDR1 is MDHEN, CDR2 SYDVKM, per germline. The CDR3 is made up of 15 amino acids. This CDR3 is CARLLGWTGEDTQYF. DNA of the CDR3: TGTGCCAGACTACTAGGGTGGACAGGGGAGGATACGCAGTATTTT.

The chain couples TRBV4-3 to TRBJ1-1, with TRBD1 matching over 7 bases. CDR1 and CDR2 (germline): LGHNA, YSLEER. V shed 0 bases and J 1 base; nucleotides not matched to a gene: 5. CDR3 length equals 16 residues. CDR3 coding DNA: TGCGCCAGCAGCCAAGATAGGGGGCCCGAGAACACTGAAGCTTTCTTT. Its protein product is CASSQDRGPENTEAFF.

The V call is TRBV18, the J call TRBJ1-1; 7 bases map to TRBD1. This CDR3 comprises 15 residues. Germline V CDR1 and CDR2: KGHSH, LQKENI. V was clipped by 5 bases and J by 6 bases; unmatched bases: 12. In DNA, the CDR3 is TGTGCCAGCTCAGATACAGGGGAATTTTTCGCTGAAGCTTTCTTT. Amino acids: CASSDTGEFFAEAFF.

V gene TRBV18 combines with J gene TRBJ1-4; the D gene is possibly TRBD1 (5 bases). The V gene's germline CDR1 is KGHSH and CDR2 LQKENI. This CDR3 is 15 amino acids long. Trimming shortened V by 6 bases and J by 2 bases, and 13 bases separated the two germline ends. The CDR3 loop is CASSNGRGTNEKLFF. CDR3 in DNA: TGTGCCAGCTCCAACGGACGGGGGACTAATGAAAAACTGTTTTTT.